This T cell receptor (beta chain) was profiled in a study of blood T cell repertoires in COVID-19. Overall study: In each case, the material was cDNA or gDNA derived from T cells, B-cell-depleted T cells, or PBMCs.

Assay used: immunoSEQ multiplex PCR; TCRdb lists only in-frame clones, some missing. There are about 96,000 clones in the sample; around nine tenths occur only once, and around 4.2% lies in the top ten. The germline V gene encodes CDR1 SGHDT and CDR2 YYEEEE. The trim removed 4 bases at V and 3 bases at J, leaving 9 bases unmatched. The CDR3 runs 17 residues. Patients from Seattle were sampled longitudinally, starting during active infection. This clone was counted a few times. The TCR was taken from a human donor with COVID-19, enrolled during active disease. The donor label of this sample is uncertain. The specimen sequenced was peripheral blood. The rearrangement uses TRBV5-6 and TRBJ2-2, with TRBD1 matching over 10 bases. The CDR3 nucleotides are TGTGCCAGCAGCCGTAGGACAGGGGGGACGGACACCGGGGAGCTGTTTTTT. Protein: CASSRRTGGTDTGELFF.